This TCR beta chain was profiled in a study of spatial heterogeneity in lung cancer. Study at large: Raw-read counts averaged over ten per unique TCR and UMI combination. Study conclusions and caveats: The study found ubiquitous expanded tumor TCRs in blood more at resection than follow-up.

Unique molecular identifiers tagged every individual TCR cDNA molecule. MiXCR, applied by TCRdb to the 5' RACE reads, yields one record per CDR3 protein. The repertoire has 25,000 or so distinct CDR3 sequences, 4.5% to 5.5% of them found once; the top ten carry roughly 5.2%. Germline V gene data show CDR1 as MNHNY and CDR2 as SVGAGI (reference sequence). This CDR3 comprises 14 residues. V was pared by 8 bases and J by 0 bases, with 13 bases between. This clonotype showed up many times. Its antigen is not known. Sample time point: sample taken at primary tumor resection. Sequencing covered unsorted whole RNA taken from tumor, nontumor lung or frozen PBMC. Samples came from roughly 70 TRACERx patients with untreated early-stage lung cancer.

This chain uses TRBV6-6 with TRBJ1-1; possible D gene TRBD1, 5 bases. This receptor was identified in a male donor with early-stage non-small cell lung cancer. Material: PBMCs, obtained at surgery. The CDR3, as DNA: TGTGCCAGCGCCCGGGAGGGGTTGAACACTGAAGCTTTCTTT. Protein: CASAREGLNTEAFF.